This paragraph reports one T cell receptor (beta chain). Its target is unknown. The entry originates in a study of cytomegalovirus exposure and HLA in healthy donors. Study-level points and caveats: In a later analysis, a missense DCLRE1C variant was linked to TCR beta V- and J-gene trimming. Presence/absence comparisons presumed near-even sequencing depth among donors. DRB1 showed the most TCR associations and HLA-C the fewest in a later analysis, as rates varied by HLA locus.

The PCR employed 60 Vbeta primers together with 13 Jbeta primers. The repertoire was sequenced with immunoSEQ multiplex PCR; TCRdb's copy has only in-frame clones and lacks some. In all, the sample yields some 130,000 clones. J was trimmed by 5 bases and V by 4 bases; bases with no gene match: 9. The CDR3 runs to 15 residues. Germline CDR1 is SGHRS and CDR2 is YFSETQ. The chain carries TRBV5-1 and TRBJ2-1; 7 nucleotides align to TRBD2. The material sequenced was PBMCs. The source is a man between 18 and 35 years old in good health and CMV-seronegative. The DNA of the CDR3 is TGCGCCAGCAGCAAATCTAGCGGAGGTCACAATGAGCAGTTCTTC. Encoded protein: CASSKSSGGHNEQFF.